This TCR beta chain is from a study of shared clonotypes between healthy human individuals. After removal of 0 bases from V and 3 bases from J, the junction contained 10 bases not matched to a gene. The V gene's germline CDR1 is LGHNA and CDR2 YNFKEQ. This CDR3 is 17 amino acids long. The repertoire was sequenced with immunoSEQ multiplex PCR; TCRdb's copy has only in-frame clones and lacks some. The sample gives about 2.4 million clones, approximately 92% of which show up once; roughly 0.15% is in the top ten. This chain uses TRBV4-2 with TRBJ2-7, with 8 bases identical to TRBD2. Sequences were obtained from naive CD4+ T cells sorted from blood. Sample subset: CD45RA+ positively selected. The receptor comes from a man younger than 30 in good health. This CDR3 is CASSQEGLARGDYEQYF. CDR3 bases: TGTGCCAGCAGCCAAGAGGGGTTAGCGCGGGGGGACTACGAGCAGTACTTC.